This entry is about one T cell receptor (beta chain). The PCR made use of 60 Vbeta and 13 Jbeta primers. Libraries were prepared by immunoSEQ multiplex PCR; TCRdb keeps only in-frame clonotypes and omits some of them. The repertoire holds about 130,000 clones, with 60% to 80% as singletons. This sample was included in a study of cytomegalovirus exposure and HLA in healthy donors. CDR1 is GTSNPN and CDR2 is SVGIG in the germline V gene (reference sequence). The CDR3 is 15 amino acids. V dropped 3 bases and J dropped 6; count of bases not matched to a gene: 7. V and J are TRBV30 and TRBJ2-2; 10 nucleotides match TRBD2. The receptor was derived from a man in his thirties or forties in good health and CMV-seronegative. The sample taken for sequencing was PBMCs. CDR3 sequence (DNA): TGTGCCTGGAGAGGTCTAGCGGGAGTAGCCGGGGAGCTGTTTTTT. It codes for CAWRGLAGVAGELFF.